Below are 13 T cell receptor beta chains sequenced from a single sample in a study of blood T cell repertoires in COVID-19. Using immunoSEQ multiplex PCR, the repertoire was profiled, and TCRdb retains in-frame clones only, with some absent. Of around 50,000 clones listed, around 87% are singletons. Sequencing used peripheral blood. The origin of the receptors is a man in his forties or fifties with active COVID-19.

The sample holds a few counts of this clone. This rearrangement joins TRBV19 to TRBJ2-5; 10 bases line up with TRBD2. The ends lost 10 bases at V and 5 bases at J; junction bases unmatched: 7. In germline, CDR1 is LNHDA, CDR2 SQIVND (reference sequence). The CDR3 covers 13 residues. CDR3 amino acids: CATQRGGRETQYF. Here the CDR3 DNA reads TGTGCCACCCAGCGGGGGGGCCGGGAGACCCAGTACTTC.

The chain combines TRBV5-1 with TRBJ2-3, with D perhaps matching TRBD1 (6 bases). V was pared by 4 bases and J by 1 base, with 13 bases between. Per the germline V gene, CDR1 is SGHRS and CDR2 is YFSETQ. The length of the CDR3 is 15 residues. CDR3 region: CASSPGQEGTDTQYF. The CDR3 DNA follows: TGCGCCAGCAGCCCGGGACAAGAGGGCACAGATACGCAGTATTTT.

This clone was seen once. The CDR3 region has the DNA TGTGCCAGTAGTCATCCGGGACAGAACACCGGGGAGCTGTTTTTT. Amino acids: CASSHPGQNTGELFF. The rearrangement joins TRBV19 to TRBJ2-2; maybe TRBD1 (6 bases). The CDR3 covers 15 residues. Germline V gene data show CDR1 as LNHDA and CDR2 as SQIVND (reference sequence). Trimming pared 5 bases from V and 1 base from J, leaving 11 bases between.

The gene calls are TRBV28 and TRBJ2-2; weak D call: TRBD1 (5 bases). V was clipped by 5 bases and J by 2 bases, with 12 bases between them. The germline V gene has CDR1 MDHEN and CDR2 SYDVKM. This CDR3 has 15 residues. This chain's CDR3 is CASSPGTGNTGELFF. As DNA, the CDR3 is TGTGCCAGCAGTCCAGGAACAGGCAACACCGGGGAGCTGTTTTTT. The full variable domain, in which reference TRBV28 and TRBJ2-2 provide the parts outside the CDR3, is DVKVTQSSRYLVKRTGEKVFLECVQDMDHENMFWYRQDPGLGLRLIYFSYDVKMKEKGDIPEGYSVSREKKERFSLILESASTNQTSMYLCASSPGTGNTGELFFGEGSRLTVL.

This clone was counted once. This sequence joins TRBV7-3 and TRBJ2-1; 9 bases line up with TRBD2. Germline V gene sequence: CDR1 SGHTA, CDR2 FQGTGA. This CDR3 is built from 16 residues. The J segment lost 8 bases and the V segment lost 5 bases, leaving 13 bases of the junction unmatched. The CDR3, as DNA: TGTGCCAGCAGCCATAACCTTCTAGCGGGGATGGATGAGCAGTTCTTC. Its translation is CASSHNLLAGMDEQFF.

The CDR3 sequence is CASSLTTRTAGQPQHF. CDR3 in DNA: TGTGCCAGCAGTTTGACGACTCGGACCGCGGGACAGCCCCAGCATTTT. This sequence joins TRBV28 and TRBJ1-5; D is ambiguous. Trimming took off 3 bases at V and 7 bases at J, with 19 bases between the two ends. CDR1 is MDHEN and CDR2 is SYDVKM in the germline V gene. This CDR3 contains 16 residues.

The CDR3 loop is CAWTSGNPSYEQYF. CDR3 bases: TGTGCCTGGACTAGCGGGAACCCCTCCTACGAGCAGTACTTC. V and J are TRBV30 and TRBJ2-7, with 9 bases fitting TRBD2. Trimming took 4 bases from V and 0 from J; bases not matched to a gene: 4. This CDR3 region has 14 residues. Germline lookup yields CDR1 GTSNPN and CDR2 SVGIG (reference sequence).

J is TRBJ2-1 and V is TRBV27; 9 nucleotides align to TRBD2. Germline V CDR1 and CDR2: MNHEY, SMNVEV (reference sequence). Trimming at V came to 1 base and at J to 7 bases, leaving 20 bases not matched to a gene. The CDR3 is 20 residues long. The CDR3 region has the DNA TGTGCCAGCAGTTTATACTCGAAAATCACCCGGGTAGCGGGAGAGAATGAGCAGTTCTTC. Translation: CASSLYSKITRVAGENEQFF.

The J gene is TRBJ2-3, the V gene TRBV28, with 9 bases aligning to TRBD2. The germline gives CDR1 MDHEN, CDR2 SYDVKM. The CDR3 is 16 amino acids. V dropped 1 base and J dropped 5; count of bases not matched to a gene: 7. CDR3 sequence reads: CASSLFLAGRGDTQYF. In DNA, the CDR3 is TGTGCCAGCAGTTTATTTCTAGCGGGGAGAGGAGATACGCAGTATTTT.

CDR3 nucleotides: TGTGCCAGCACCCTACAGGGTTCAACCTACAATGAGCAGTTCTTC. It translates to CASTLQGSTYNEQFF. This rearrangement joins TRBV28 to TRBJ2-1, with D perhaps matching TRBD1 (6 bases). The V end lost 7 bases, the J end lost 2 bases, and 15 bases lay between the germline ends. The V gene's germline CDR1 is MDHEN and CDR2 SYDVKM. The CDR3 totals 15 residues.

Here the CDR3 DNA reads TGTGCCAGCAGCTCCGGACAGAACTACGAGCAGTACTTC. Translated: CASSSGQNYEQYF. V usage is TRBV11-3 and J usage is TRBJ2-7; possible D gene TRBD1, 6 bases. The germline gives CDR1 SGHNT, CDR2 YENEEA. V lost 4 bases and J 3 bases, leaving 10 bases between the germline ends. CDR3 length: 13 residues. Looking up the rest from reference TRBV11-3 and TRBJ2-7 gives the full variable domain: EAGVVQSPRYKIIEKKQPVAFWCNPISGHNTLYWYLQNLGQGPELLIRYENEEAVDDSQLPKDRFSAERLKGVDSTLKIQPAELGDSAVYLCASSSGQNYEQYFGPGTRLTVT.

V gene TRBV29-1 combines with J gene TRBJ1-1; 8 bases fit TRBD1. Germline CDR1 and CDR2: SQVTM and ANQGSEA. Trimming at V came to 6 bases and at J to 3 bases, leaving 0 bases not matched to a gene. The CDR3 runs to 11 residues. The CDR3 loop reads CSVRGHTEAFF. Here the CDR3 DNA reads TGCAGCGTCAGGGGGCACACTGAAGCTTTCTTT.

In its sample, this clone was seen once. Here the CDR3 reads CASSPGDENIQYF. DNA of the CDR3: TGTGCCAGCAGCCCAGGGGACGAAAACATTCAGTACTTC. V usage is TRBV11-3 and J usage is TRBJ2-4, with D tentatively TRBD1 (6 bases). CDR1 SGHNT and CDR2 YENEEA come from the germline V gene. V dropped 5 bases and J dropped 5 bases, with 10 bases sitting between them. The CDR3 sequence is 13 residues long.